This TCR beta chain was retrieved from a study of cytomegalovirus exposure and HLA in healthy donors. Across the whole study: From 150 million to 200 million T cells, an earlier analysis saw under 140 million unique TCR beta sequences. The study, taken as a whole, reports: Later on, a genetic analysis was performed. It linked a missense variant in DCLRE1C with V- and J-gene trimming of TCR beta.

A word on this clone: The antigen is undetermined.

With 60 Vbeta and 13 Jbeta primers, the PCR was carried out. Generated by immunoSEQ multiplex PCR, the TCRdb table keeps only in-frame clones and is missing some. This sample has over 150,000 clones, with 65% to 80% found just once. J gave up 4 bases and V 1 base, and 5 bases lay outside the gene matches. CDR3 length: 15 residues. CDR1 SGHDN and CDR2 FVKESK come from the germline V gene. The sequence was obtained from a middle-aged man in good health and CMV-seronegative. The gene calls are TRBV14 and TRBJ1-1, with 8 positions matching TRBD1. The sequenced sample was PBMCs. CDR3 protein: CASSQGQGRSTEAFF. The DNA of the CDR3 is TGTGCCAGCAGCCAAGGACAGGGGAGAAGCACTGAAGCTTTCTTT.